Below are 18 T cell receptor beta chains sequenced from a single sample in a study of cytomegalovirus exposure and HLA in healthy donors. This PCR relied on a set of 60 Vbeta primers and 13 Jbeta primers. Only in-frame clones appear in the TCRdb table, and some are missing; sequencing was by immunoSEQ multiplex PCR. The repertoire holds under 200,000 clones, with roughly 80% as singletons. Sequences were obtained from PBMCs. The receptors stem from a woman aged 40 to 50 in good health and CMV-seropositive.

The CDR3 loop is CASSLGTSGSTLTGELFF. The CDR3 DNA sequence: TGTGCCAGCAGCCTTGGGACTAGCGGGAGTACCCTCACCGGGGAGCTGTTTTTT. The genes are TRBV4-2 and TRBJ2-2; TRBD2 agrees at 14 bases. Germline CDR1 and CDR2: LGHNA and YNFKEQ. The CDR3 contains 18 residues. V was pared by 4 bases and J by 4 bases, with 8 bases of the junction left unmatched.

The V gene is TRBV4-1, the J gene TRBJ2-1; TRBD2 might be the D (5 bases). The CDR3 covers 16 residues. V was trimmed by 2 bases and J by 6 bases, leaving 17 bases between them. Germline V gene data show CDR1 as MGHRA and CDR2 as YSYEKL. Here the CDR3 reads CASSQLGLPSVNEQFF. The CDR3 DNA sequence: TGCGCCAGCAGCCAACTCGGACTGCCCTCTGTCAATGAGCAGTTCTTC.

This clone was seen a single time. The genes are TRBV7-9 and TRBJ2-7, with TRBD1 as a possible D gene (5 bases). The germline V gene encodes CDR1 SEHNR and CDR2 FQNEAQ (reference sequence). The V end lost 1 base, the J end lost 3 bases, and 13 bases lay between the germline ends. This CDR3 is 15 amino acids long. CDR3 coding DNA: TGTGCCAGCAGCTTAGAAGGGGTGTTGGACTACGAGCAGTACTTC. Protein product: CASSLEGVLDYEQYF.

The chain combines TRBV2 with TRBJ1-1, with 8 bases matching TRBD1. This CDR3 has 16 amino acids. Looked up from germline, CDR1 is SNHLY and CDR2 is FYNNEI. The ends lost 3 bases at V and 1 base at J; junction bases unmatched: 7. CDR3: CASSDGQGWGNTEAFF. The DNA of the CDR3 is TGTGCCAGCAGTGACGGACAGGGCTGGGGGAACACTGAAGCTTTCTTT.

In its sample, this clone was seen a few times. V usage is TRBV20-1 and J usage is TRBJ1-5; D gene ambiguous. Germline-derived CDR1 and CDR2 are DFQATT and SNEGSKA (reference sequence). This CDR3 spans 11 amino acids. Trimming pared 5 bases from V and 6 bases from J, leaving 8 bases between. CDR3 coding DNA: TGCAGTGCTGGCGTAGCTCAGCCCCAGCATTTT. This gives the protein CSAGVAQPQHF.

This chain uses TRBV30 with TRBJ2-5; TRBD2 matches 9 bases. V lost 5 bases to trimming and J lost 5 bases; unmatched junction nucleotides: 12. CDR3 length: 15 residues. Germline values: CDR1 GTSNPN, CDR2 SVGIG (reference sequence). The CDR3 reads CAWGSAGGVFETQYF. Here the CDR3 DNA reads TGTGCCTGGGGGTCGGCGGGAGGGGTTTTTGAGACCCAGTACTTC. Complete variable domain (other parts from reference TRBV30 and TRBJ2-5): SQTIHQWPATLVQPVGSPLSLECTVEGTSNPNLYWYRQAAGRGLQLLFYSVGIGQISSEVPQNLSASRPQDRQFILSSKKLLLSDSGFYLCAWGSAGGVFETQYFGPGTRLLVL.

CDR3 DNA sequence: TGCGCCAGCCGACAGGGGGCGTCTGCTAACTATGGCTACACCTTC. It specifies CASRQGASANYGYTF. The genes are TRBV5-1 and TRBJ1-2; TRBD1 aligns across 10 bases. V was clipped by 7 bases and J by 0 bases; unmatched bases: 6. The germline gives CDR1 SGHRS, CDR2 YFSETQ. The length of the CDR3 is 15 residues.

V and J are TRBV29-1 and TRBJ1-2; D may be TRBD1 (5 bases). Trimming removed 4 bases from V and 0 bases from J, with 12 bases in between. CDR3 length equals 14 residues. CDR1 SQVTM and CDR2 ANQGSEA come from the germline V gene. The CDR3 region has the DNA TGCAGCGTTGCCCTGACAGAGACTAACTATGGCTACACCTTC. This gives the protein CSVALTETNYGYTF.

This sequence joins TRBV6-1 and TRBJ1-5, with 8 bases that match TRBD1. The CDR3 extends over 13 amino acids. Trimming at V came to 6 bases and at J to 7 bases, leaving 5 bases not matched to a gene. Germline V CDR1 and CDR2: MNHNS, SASEGT. CDR3 loop: CASSRDRNQPQHF. CDR3 in DNA: TGTGCCAGCAGCCGGGACAGGAACCAGCCCCAGCATTTT.

V usage is TRBV2 and J usage is TRBJ2-7, with 13 nucleotides matching TRBD2. The CDR3 length is 16 residues. The junction had 6 bases not matched to a gene; V was cut back by 7 bases and J by 0 bases. Germline loops: CDR1 SNHLY, CDR2 FYNNEI. The CDR3 spells CASTPGLAGTSYEQYF. The CDR3 DNA is TGTGCCAGCACGCCGGGACTAGCGGGAACCTCCTACGAGCAGTACTTC.

A note on this clone: This sample includes further DNA sequences coding for the same CDR3. The rearrangement links TRBV5-4 to TRBJ2-3; no clear D gene. Trimming left V 4 bases short and J 0 bases short, with 6 bases between. The CDR3 is 13 residues long. Germline V lookup: CDR1 SGHNT, CDR2 YYREEE (reference sequence). The CDR3 here is CASSRLSTDTQYF. CDR3 DNA sequence: TGTGCCAGCAGCCGACTCAGCACAGATACGCAGTATTTT.

V and J are TRBV6-1 and TRBJ2-1; 9 nucleotides agree with TRBD2. The germline gives CDR1 MNHNS, CDR2 SASEGT. This CDR3 is 14 amino acids long. Losses at the gene ends were 7 bases for V and 5 bases for J; bases not matched to a gene: 6. CDR3 protein: CASTALAGNNEQFF. The CDR3 nucleotides are TGTGCCAGCACCGCGCTAGCGGGAAACAATGAGCAGTTCTTC.

This clone has more than one count but fewer than ten. The rearrangement links TRBV6-6 to TRBJ1-1; 10 bases agree with TRBD1. The V and J ends lost 5 bases and 7 bases, in that order; junction bases with no gene match: 10. This CDR3 region has 15 residues. CDR1 is MNHNY and CDR2 is SVGAGI in the germline V gene (reference sequence). The CDR3 region has the DNA TGTGCCAGCAGTGGTCCCGGGACAGGGGCCCATGAAGCTTTCTTT. This translates into CASSGPGTGAHEAFF.

The V gene is TRBV28, the J gene TRBJ1-2; possibly TRBD1 for D (6 bases). Germline CDR1 and CDR2: MDHEN and SYDVKM. This CDR3 region has 14 residues. The V end lost 7 bases, the J end lost 4 bases, and 16 bases lay between the germline ends. The CDR3 sequence is CASTVGGTGYGYTF. CDR3 coding DNA: TGTGCCAGCACGGTTGGGGGCACTGGCTATGGCTACACCTTC.

This clone was seen more than once but under ten times. V gene TRBV5-6 combines with J gene TRBJ2-7; possible D gene TRBD1, 6 bases. Trimming removed 2 bases from V and 4 bases from J, with 16 bases in between. The germline V gene encodes CDR1 SGHDT and CDR2 YYEEEE. This CDR3 is built from 15 residues. This CDR3 is CASSFRGSGSYEQYF. CDR3 in DNA: TGTGCCAGCAGCTTCAGGGGTTCAGGATCATACGAGCAGTACTTC.

This sequence joins TRBV23-1 and TRBJ2-3; 10 bases are a match to TRBD1. TRBV23-1 belongs to the ORF category, with a function that is uncertain. The J segment lost 5 bases and the V segment lost 1 base, leaving 6 bases of the junction unmatched. This CDR3 spans 16 amino acids. The CDR3 DNA sequence: TGCGCCAGCAGTCAATTATGGGACAGGGGATTAGATACGCAGTATTTT. Translating it yields CASSQLWDRGLDTQYF.

The chain's CDR3 is CASSREREGTGELFF. The CDR3, as DNA: TGCGCCAGCAGCCGCGAGCGGGAGGGCACCGGGGAGCTGTTTTTT. The chain recombines TRBV5-1 with TRBJ2-2, with 10 bases identical to TRBD2. The ends lost 4 bases at V and 4 bases at J; junction bases unmatched: 4. In germline, CDR1 is SGHRS, CDR2 YFSETQ. The CDR3 contains 15 residues.

This clone was observed a few times. The chain is built from TRBV10-2 and TRBJ2-2; D unclear. V lost 8 bases to trimming and J lost 0 bases, with 10 bases between them. CDR3 length: 14 amino acids. The germline V gene encodes CDR1 WSHSY and CDR2 SAAADI. The CDR3 region is CASGGSANTGELFF. The CDR3 nucleotides read TGCGCCAGCGGCGGCAGCGCGAACACCGGGGAGCTGTTTTTT.